This note documents a single TCR beta chain sequence. This clonotype was found a few times. Its antigen specificity is not known. No per-base quality is available; no much larger clone lies one base away. Ficoll-Paque density gradient centrifugation was used to isolate PBMCs. The sequencing machine was an Illumina NovaSeq 6000. TCRalpha and TCRbeta cDNA libraries were built by 5'RACE with constant-segment primers, adding sample barcodes and unique molecular identifiers. Trizol reagent was used to extract RNA from every sample. Amplification of the libraries took two PCR steps, and the second step added a second sample barcode plus Illumina TruSeq adapters. Sequencing of libraries was performed on an Illumina NovaSeq with 2 x 150 bp paired-end reads. The study's own analysis went as follows. Reads were demultiplexed and collapsed into UMI-guided consensus sequences with migec v1.2.7. With mixcr v2.1.11, UMI consensuses were aligned to TRA and TRB V and J templates and assembled into clonotypes. Expanded or contracted clonotypes were those called significant by both edgeR and NoisET, with noise models trained on biological replicates. For edgeR calls, a false discovery rate-adjusted p below 0.01 and a log2 fold-change threshold of 1 were applied. PCA with hierarchical clustering of max-normalized trajectories of the 1000 most abundant clonotypes was used as exploratory dynamics analysis. Separately sequenced CD4+ and CD8+ repertoires were used to assign a CD4 or CD8 phenotype to each responding clone. In TCRdb, the public reads were trimmed at Q25 with fastp and aligned with MiXCR, with productive beta chains retained. A single entry per CDR3 protein holds the most common genes and DNA from its merged rows. The V and J calls come from TCRdb's annotation, not from the publication. The sample records about 350,000 distinct CDR3 sequences, around 14% of which are singletons. The ten top clones hold roughly 22% of the sample.

This record comes from a study of T-cell memory formation after mild COVID-19 (dated by TCRdb to about 2021). Background on the whole study: Most TCR sequence clusters were specific to one of the two donors. In a couple of donors, T-cell clones that expanded and contracted after mild COVID-19 were tracked by sequencing TCRalpha and TCRbeta repertoires over time. The cohort comprised two young, previously healthy adult volunteers, one female and one male. Results and caveats for the whole study, not just this receptor: Some responding clones were detected in pre-infection memory, which suggested that pre-existing cross-reactive memory T cells had joined the SARS-CoV-2 response. SARS-CoV-2 specificity of the second-wave clones peaking on day 37 was not confirmed. Only two mild cases were covered by the study, and larger cohorts that include severe cases with pre-infection samples were considered necessary. Contracting CD4+ clones were located mainly in the CM and EM memory subsets, whereas CD8+ clones were found to be enriched in EMRA. Clones that contracted from day 15 to 85 showed balanced CD4/CD8 phenotypes, whereas a second wave of clones that expanded from day 15 to 37 leaned towards CD4+.

Per the germline V gene, SGHRS is the CDR1 and YFSETQ is the CDR2. V and J are truncated by 1 base and 0 bases respectively, leaving an intervening sequence of 12 bases. From the cysteine through the phenylalanine, the CDR3 covers 16 amino acids. Kept here is only the CDR3 DNA, which spans 48 bases and is read in frame from base 1. The sample was PBMCs or a T cell subset sorted from them (not recorded which). This TCR derives from a man between 18 and 35 years old who had mild COVID-19 (a few samples of this study predate the infection). The sample titles of this study are shuffled in the database, so cell type and time point are left out; the donor was told from shared clones. The sequence joins TRBV5-1 to TRBJ2-3, with a tentative D call of TRBD1 or TRBD2, each matching 6 bases. The CDR3 corresponds to CASSLKGGRSTDTQYF. The nucleotide sequence is TGCGCCAGCAGCTTGAAAGGGGGGCGGAGCACAGATACGCAGTATTTT.